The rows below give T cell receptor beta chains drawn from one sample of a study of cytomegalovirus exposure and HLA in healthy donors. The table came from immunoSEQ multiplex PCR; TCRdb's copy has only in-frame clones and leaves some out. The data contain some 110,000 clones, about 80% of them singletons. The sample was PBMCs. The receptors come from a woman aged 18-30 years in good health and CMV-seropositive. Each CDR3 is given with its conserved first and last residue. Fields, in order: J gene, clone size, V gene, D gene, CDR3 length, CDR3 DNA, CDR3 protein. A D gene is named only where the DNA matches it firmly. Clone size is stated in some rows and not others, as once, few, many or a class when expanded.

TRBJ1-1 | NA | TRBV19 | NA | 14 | TGTGCCAGTAGTATAAATCGGACACACACTGAAGCTTTCTTT | CASSINRTHTEAFF
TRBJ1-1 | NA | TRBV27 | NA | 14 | TGTGCCAGCAGACTCCTCCAGGGTCACACTGAAGCTTTCTTT | CASRLLQGHTEAFF
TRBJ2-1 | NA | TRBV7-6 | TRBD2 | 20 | TGTGCCAGCAGCTTAGTCCAGGGGACTAGCGCTTACGATTCCTACAATGAGCAGTTCTTC | CASSLVQGTSAYDSYNEQFF
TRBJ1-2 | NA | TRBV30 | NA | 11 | TGTGCCTGGAGTGTACCCGGGGGCTACACCTTC | CAWSVPGGYTF
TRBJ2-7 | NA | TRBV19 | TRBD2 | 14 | TGTGCCAGTAGTAGACTAGCGGGAGGTTACGAGCAGTACTTC | CASSRLAGGYEQYF
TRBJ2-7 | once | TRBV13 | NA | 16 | TGTGCCAGCAGCTTACCCGGGCAGGGGCAACGATGGGAGCAGTACTTC | CASSLPGQGQRWEQYF
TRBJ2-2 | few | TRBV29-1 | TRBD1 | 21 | TGCAGCGTGGGGTGGGGTAGAGGACAGGGCGTCCCCCGGCCCCGCACCGGGGAGCTGTTTTTT | CSVGWGRGQGVPRPRTGELFF
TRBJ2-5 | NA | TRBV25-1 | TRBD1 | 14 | TGTGCCAGCAGTGGGCGGACAGGGATAGAGACCCAGTACTTC | CASSGRTGIETQYF
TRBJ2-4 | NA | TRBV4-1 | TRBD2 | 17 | TGCGCCAGCAGCCCGGGACTAGCGGGAGGGGGCAAAAACATTCAGTACTTC | CASSPGLAGGGKNIQYF
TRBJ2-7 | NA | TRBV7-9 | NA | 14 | TGTTCCAGCAGCTTATCCGACAGTTGGGGCGAGCAGTACTTC | CSSSLSDSWGEQYF
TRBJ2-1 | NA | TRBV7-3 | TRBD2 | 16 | TGTGCCAGCAGCCCGCGGACTAGCGGGGTCTACAATGAGCAGTTCTTC | CASSPRTSGVYNEQFF
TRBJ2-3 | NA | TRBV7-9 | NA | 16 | TGTGCCAGCAGACCAACTCGCCTAGGCCCCACAGATACGCAGTATTTT | CASRPTRLGPTDTQYF
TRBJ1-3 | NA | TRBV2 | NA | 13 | TGTGCCAGCACCAGGGAGGACGGAAACGCCATATATTTT | CASTREDGNAIYF
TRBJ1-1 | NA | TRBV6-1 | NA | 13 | TGTGCCAGCAGTCAAACTTCGAACACTGAAGCTTTCTTT | CASSQTSNTEAFF
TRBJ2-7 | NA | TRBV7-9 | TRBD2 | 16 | TGTGCCAGCACCCTCTCACAACTAGCGCGCCCTTACGAGCAATACTTC | CASTLSQLARPYEQYF
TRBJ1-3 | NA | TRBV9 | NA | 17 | TGTGCCAGCAGCGTAGAGGCAGGTCCGCGCTCTGGAAACACCATATATTTT | CASSVEAGPRSGNTIYF
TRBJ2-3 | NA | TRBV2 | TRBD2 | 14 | TGTGCCAGCAGTGCAGCGGGAGGGACAGATACGCAGTATTTT | CASSAAGGTDTQYF
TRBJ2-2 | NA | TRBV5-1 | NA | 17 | TGCGCCAGCAGCTTGACTTCTAGAACATCGAACACCGGGGAGCTGTTTTTT | CASSLTSRTSNTGELFF
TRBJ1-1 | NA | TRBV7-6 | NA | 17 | TGTGCCAGCAGCTTAGATTCTGCTGGACTTTTGAACACTGAAGCTTTCTTT | CASSLDSAGLLNTEAFF
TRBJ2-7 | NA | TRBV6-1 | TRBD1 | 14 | TGTGCCAGCAGTGACCCGGGACAGGGAAGCGAGCAGTACTTC | CASSDPGQGSEQYF
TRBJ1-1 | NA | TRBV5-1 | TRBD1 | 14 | TGCGCCAGCAGCTTTGACAGGGGGAACACTGAAGCTTTCTTT | CASSFDRGNTEAFF
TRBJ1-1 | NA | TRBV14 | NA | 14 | TGTGCCAGCAGTTGGGTTGGGGACTTCTCTGAAGCTTTCTTT | CASSWVGDFSEAFF
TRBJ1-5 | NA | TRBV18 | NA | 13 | TGTGCCAGCTCATCTCCTCAAACCCCGGGACAGCATTTT | CASSSPQTPGQHF
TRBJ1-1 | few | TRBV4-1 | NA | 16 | TGCGCCAGCAGCGCCGTGGGAGCGGGCATGAACACTGAAGCTTTCTTT | CASSAVGAGMNTEAFF
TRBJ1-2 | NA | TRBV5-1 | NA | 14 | TGCGCCAGCAGCCTTCGAGAGGCTAACTATGGCTACACCTTC | CASSLREANYGYTF
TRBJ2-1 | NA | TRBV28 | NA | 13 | TGTGCCAGCAACGAGGCGAGCTACAATGAGCAGTTCTTC | CASNEASYNEQFF
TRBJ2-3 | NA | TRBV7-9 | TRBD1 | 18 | TGTGCCAGCAGCCTAACTCACGGGACAGGCAGTCGTACAGATACGCAGTATTTT | CASSLTHGTGSRTDTQYF
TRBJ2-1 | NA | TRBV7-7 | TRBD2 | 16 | TGTGCTAGCAGCTTAGCACTAGCGGGAGGGAAAAATGAGCAGTTCTTC | CASSLALAGGKNEQFF
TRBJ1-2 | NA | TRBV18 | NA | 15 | TGTGCCAGCTCACCGGGCAGCCGGGGGAACTATGGCTACACCTTC | CASSPGSRGNYGYTF
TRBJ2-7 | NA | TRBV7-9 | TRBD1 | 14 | TGTGCCAGCAGCCTCCCGGGACAGTCCTACGAGCAGTACTTC | CASSLPGQSYEQYF
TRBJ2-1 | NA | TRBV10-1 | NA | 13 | TGCGCCAGCAGTGAGAGGGGTGGAAATGAGCAGTTCTTC | CASSERGGNEQFF
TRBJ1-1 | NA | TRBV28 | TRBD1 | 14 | TGTGCCAGCAGTCCCGGACAGGGATCGACTGAAGCTTTCTTT | CASSPGQGSTEAFF
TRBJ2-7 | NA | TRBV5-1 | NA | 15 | TGCGCCAGCAGCTTGGTTACAGGGCAAGACGACGAGCAGTACTTC | CASSLVTGQDDEQYF
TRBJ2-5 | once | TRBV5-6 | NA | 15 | TGTGCCAGCAGCCGCGGCAGCGTCCCGAGGGAGACCCAGTACTTC | CASSRGSVPRETQYF
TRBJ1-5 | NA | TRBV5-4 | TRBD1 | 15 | TGTGCCAGCAGCTTGGGACAGGGGGCCGGACAGCCCCAGCATTTT | CASSLGQGAGQPQHF
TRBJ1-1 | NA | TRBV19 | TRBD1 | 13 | TGTGCCAGTAGTTCCAACAGGGGTATGCGAGCTTTCTTT | CASSSNRGMRAFF
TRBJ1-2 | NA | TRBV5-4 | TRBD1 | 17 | TGTGCCAGCAGTTCCCCCCCGAGGGGGACAGGGGCCTATGGCTACACCTTC | CASSSPPRGTGAYGYTF
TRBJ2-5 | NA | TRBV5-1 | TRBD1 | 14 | TGCGCCAGCAGCTTGGCAGGGGGACATCAGACCCAGTACTTC | CASSLAGGHQTQYF
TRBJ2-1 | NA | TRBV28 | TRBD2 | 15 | TGTGCCAGCAGTGAGGGGACTAGCGGATACAATGAGCAGTTCTTC | CASSEGTSGYNEQFF
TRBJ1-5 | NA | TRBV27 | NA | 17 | TGTGCCAGCAGTCCATTTTTCGAGCGGGGCTGGAATCAGCCCCAGCATTTT | CASSPFFERGWNQPQHF
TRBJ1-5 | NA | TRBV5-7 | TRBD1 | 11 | TGTGCCAGCAGCTCTAGACAGGGAAGGCATTTT | CASSSRQGRHF
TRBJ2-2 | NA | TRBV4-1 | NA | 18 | TGCGCCAGCAGCCAAGATAAGTTCGGGGAGTGGCAAACCGGGGAGCTGTTTTTT | CASSQDKFGEWQTGELFF
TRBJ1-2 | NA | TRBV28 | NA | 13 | TGTGCCAGCAGTTTATCAGGGGTCGGCGGCTACACCTTC | CASSLSGVGGYTF
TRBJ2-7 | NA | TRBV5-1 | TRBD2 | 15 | TGCGCCAGCAGCTTGAAATGGGGGACTAGCGACGAGCAGTACTTC | CASSLKWGTSDEQYF
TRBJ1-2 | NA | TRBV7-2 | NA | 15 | TGTGCCAGCAGCCCAAACAGGGCTACGAACTATGGCTACACCTTC | CASSPNRATNYGYTF
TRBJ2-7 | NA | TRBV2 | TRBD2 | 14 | TGTGCCGGCCGGACTAGCGGGAGGGGCTACGAGCAGTACTTC | CAGRTSGRGYEQYF
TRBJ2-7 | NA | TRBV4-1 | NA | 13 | TGCGCCAGCAGCCGAGACCGTAACTACGAGCAGTACTTC | CASSRDRNYEQYF
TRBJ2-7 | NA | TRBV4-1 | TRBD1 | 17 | TGCGCCAGCAGCCCCTTGTTGGGAGCTCAGGGGGATCGGGAGCAGTACTTC | CASSPLLGAQGDREQYF
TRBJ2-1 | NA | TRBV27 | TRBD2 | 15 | TGTGCCAGCAGTCCCCAGCGGGAGGGCCGAGATGAGCAGTTCTTC | CASSPQREGRDEQFF
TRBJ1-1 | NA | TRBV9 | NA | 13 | TGTGCCAGCAGCGTGCGGGGGCCCACTGAAGCTTTCTTT | CASSVRGPTEAFF
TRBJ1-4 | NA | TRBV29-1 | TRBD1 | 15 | TGCAGCGCCTGGGACAGGTCTCCAACTAATGAAAAACTGTTTTTT | CSAWDRSPTNEKLFF